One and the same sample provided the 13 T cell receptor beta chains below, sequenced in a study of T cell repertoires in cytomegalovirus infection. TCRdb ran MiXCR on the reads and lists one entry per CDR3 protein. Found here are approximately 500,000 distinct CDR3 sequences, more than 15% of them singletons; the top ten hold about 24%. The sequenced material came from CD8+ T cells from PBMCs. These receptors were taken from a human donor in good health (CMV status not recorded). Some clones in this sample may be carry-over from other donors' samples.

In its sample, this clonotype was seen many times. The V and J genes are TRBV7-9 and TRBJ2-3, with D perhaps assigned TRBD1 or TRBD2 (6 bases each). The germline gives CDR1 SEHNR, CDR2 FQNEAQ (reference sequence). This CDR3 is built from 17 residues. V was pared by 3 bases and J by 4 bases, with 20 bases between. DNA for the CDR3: TGTGCCAGCAGCTTTTCTCGGGGGCCTTTTGGGGCAGATACGCAGTATTTT. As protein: CASSFSRGPFGADTQYF.

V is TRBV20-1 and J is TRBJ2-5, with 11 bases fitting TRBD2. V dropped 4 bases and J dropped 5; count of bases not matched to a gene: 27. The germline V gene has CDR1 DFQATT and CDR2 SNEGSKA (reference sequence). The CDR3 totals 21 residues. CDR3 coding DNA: TGCAGTGCTATACCGGGACTAGCGGACCAAGAGACCTACTACCAACCCGAGACCCAGTACTTC. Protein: CSAIPGLADQETYYQPETQYF.

The CDR3 region has the DNA TGTGCCATCAGTGTTGTAGGGACCAGTGAAGCTTTCTTT. It translates to CAISVVGTSEAFF. This chain uses TRBV10-3 with TRBJ1-1; D perhaps matches TRBD1 (5 bases). The V gene's germline CDR1 is ENHRY and CDR2 SYGVKD. V dropped 4 bases and J dropped 7 bases, with 13 bases sitting between them. The CDR3 sequence is 13 residues long.

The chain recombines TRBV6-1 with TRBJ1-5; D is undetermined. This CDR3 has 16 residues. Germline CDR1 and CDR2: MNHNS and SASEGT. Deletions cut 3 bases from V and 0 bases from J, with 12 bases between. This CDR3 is CASSDPNINSNQPQHF. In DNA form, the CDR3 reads TGTGCCAGCAGTGACCCTAATATTAATAGCAATCAGCCCCAGCATTTT.

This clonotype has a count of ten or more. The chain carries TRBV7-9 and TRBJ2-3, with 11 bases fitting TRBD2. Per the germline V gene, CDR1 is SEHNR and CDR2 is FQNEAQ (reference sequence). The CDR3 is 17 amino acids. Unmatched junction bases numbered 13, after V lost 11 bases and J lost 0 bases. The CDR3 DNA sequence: TGTGCCGCCCGGACTAGCGGGCCACCCCATAGCACAGATACGCAGTATTTT. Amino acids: CAARTSGPPHSTDTQYF.

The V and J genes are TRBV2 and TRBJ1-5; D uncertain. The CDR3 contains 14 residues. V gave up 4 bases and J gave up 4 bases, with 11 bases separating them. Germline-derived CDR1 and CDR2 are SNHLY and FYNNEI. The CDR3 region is CASSVVEANQPQHF. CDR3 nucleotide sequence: TGTGCCAGCAGTGTTGTAGAGGCAAATCAGCCCCAGCATTTT.

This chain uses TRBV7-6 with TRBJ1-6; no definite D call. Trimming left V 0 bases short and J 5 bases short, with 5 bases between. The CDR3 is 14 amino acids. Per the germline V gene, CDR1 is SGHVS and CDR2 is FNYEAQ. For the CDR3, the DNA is TGTGCCAGCAGCTTAGCTCAGGATAATTCACCCCTCCACTTT. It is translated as CASSLAQDNSPLHF.

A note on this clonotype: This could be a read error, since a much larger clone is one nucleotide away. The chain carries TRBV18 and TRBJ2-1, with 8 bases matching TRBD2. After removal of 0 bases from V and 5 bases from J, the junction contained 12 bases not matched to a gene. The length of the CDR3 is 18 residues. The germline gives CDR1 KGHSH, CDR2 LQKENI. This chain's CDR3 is CASSPPYSGGSKHNEQFF. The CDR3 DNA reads TGTGCCAGCTCACCACCATACTCGGGAGGGAGTAAGCACAATGAGCAGTTCTTC.

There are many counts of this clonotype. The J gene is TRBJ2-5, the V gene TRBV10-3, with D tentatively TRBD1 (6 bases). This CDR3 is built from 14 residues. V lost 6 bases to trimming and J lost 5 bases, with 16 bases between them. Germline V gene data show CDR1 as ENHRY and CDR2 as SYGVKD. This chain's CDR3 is CAISETQGFETQYF. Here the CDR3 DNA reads TGTGCCATCAGCGAGACACAGGGCTTCGAGACCCAGTACTTC.

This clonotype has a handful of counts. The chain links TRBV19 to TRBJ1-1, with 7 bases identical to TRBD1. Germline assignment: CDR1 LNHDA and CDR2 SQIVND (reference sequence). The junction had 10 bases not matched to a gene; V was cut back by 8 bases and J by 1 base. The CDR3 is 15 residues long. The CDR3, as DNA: TGTGCCAGTGGAGGGAGTCGACAGGGGAACACTGAAGCTTTCTTT. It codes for CASGGSRQGNTEAFF. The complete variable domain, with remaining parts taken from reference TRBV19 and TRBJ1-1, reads DGGITQSPKYLFRKEGQNVTLSCEQNLNHDAMYWYRQDPGQGLRLIYYSQIVNDFQKGDIAEGYSVSREKKESFPLTVTSAQKNPTAFYLCASGGSRQGNTEAFFGQGTRLTVV.

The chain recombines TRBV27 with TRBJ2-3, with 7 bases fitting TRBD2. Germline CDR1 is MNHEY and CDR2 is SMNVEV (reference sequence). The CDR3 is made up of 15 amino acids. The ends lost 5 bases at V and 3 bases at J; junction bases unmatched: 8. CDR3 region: CASSPETSTTDTQYF. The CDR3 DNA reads TGTGCCAGCAGTCCGGAGACTAGCACGACAGATACGCAGTATTTT.

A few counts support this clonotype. The CDR3 loop is CASSYSGLGNTIYF. In nucleotides, the CDR3 is TGTGCCAGCAGTTACTCCGGGCTTGGAAACACCATATATTTT. The V call is TRBV6-5, the J call TRBJ1-3, with unresolved D. The CDR3 covers 14 residues. Germline CDR1 MNHEY, CDR2 SVGAGI. V lost 0 bases, J lost 3 bases, and 6 bases lay in between.

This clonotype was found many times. The CDR3 reads CASSLGKLSDTQYF. CDR3 bases: TGTGCCAGCAGTTTAGGGAAACTTTCAGATACGCAGTATTTT. The chain recombines TRBV12-3 or TRBV12-4 with TRBJ2-3; D call uncertain. This CDR3 comprises 14 residues. Trimming took 1 base from V and 4 from J, leaving 9 bases between them.